What follows describes a single TCR beta chain. Its antigen remains unidentified. CDR1 SEHNR and CDR2 FQNEAQ come from the germline V gene (reference sequence). The CDR3 extends over 15 amino acids. Trimming cost V 5 bases and J 5 bases; bases outside gene matches: 8. The entry originates in a study of T cells in Graves' hyperthyroidism and ophthalmopathy. Study results and caveats: The model foresaw ophthalmopathy a median approximately 6.1 months prior to onset.

TCR beta CDR3 regions were amplified from RNA. The study used the HTBI primer set for a first-round RT-PCR of the TCR CDR3. MiXCR, applied by TCRdb to the multiplex PCR reads, yields one record per CDR3 protein. The repertoire consists of around 720,000 distinct CDR3 sequences, with just over 35% occurring once and the leading ten covering around 31%. Material for sequencing was blood. The chain links TRBV7-9 to TRBJ2-3, with 9 bases fitting TRBD1. The TCR comes from a woman aged 40 to 50 with Graves' hyperthyroidism. The DNA for the CDR3 is TGTGCCAGCAGCCCCGGGACAGGGCAAGGAGATACGCAGTATTTT. Encoded protein: CASSPGTGQGDTQYF.